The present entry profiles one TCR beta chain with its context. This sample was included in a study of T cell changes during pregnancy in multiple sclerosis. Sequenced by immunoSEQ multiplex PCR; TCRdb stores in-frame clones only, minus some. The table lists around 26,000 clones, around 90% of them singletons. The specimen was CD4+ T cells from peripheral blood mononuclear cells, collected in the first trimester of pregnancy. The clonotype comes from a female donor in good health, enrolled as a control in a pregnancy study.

CDR3 residues: CASSSSGSDEQYF. CDR3 DNA: TGTGCCAGCAGCTCCTCAGGGTCCGACGAGCAGTACTTC. The genes are TRBV5-4 and TRBJ2-7; tentative D call: TRBD1 (5 bases). Germline V lookup: CDR1 SGHNT, CDR2 YYREEE (reference sequence). V was shortened by 3 bases and J by 5 bases, with 12 bases between the two germline ends. This CDR3 spans 13 amino acids. The full variable domain, with the rest looked up from reference TRBV5-4 and TRBJ2-7, is ETGVTQSPTHLIKTRGQQVTLRCSSQSGHNTVSWYQQALGQGPQFIFQYYREEENGRGNFPPRFSGLQFPNYSSELNVNALELDDSALYLCASSSSGSDEQYFGPGTRLTVT.